The 19 T cell receptor beta chains reported below all come from one sample, sequenced in a study of early T cells in non-severe SARS-CoV-2 infection. TCRdb analysed the 5' RACE reads with MiXCR anew, one entry per CDR3 protein. The sample lists 85,000 to 95,000 distinct CDR3 sequences, approximately 14% occurring once. Sequencing was done on a sample of whole blood. The receptor set was obtained from an adult who was a healthcare worker with PCR-confirmed SARS-CoV-2 infection or an uninfected control (not recorded which).

This clonotype was seen only a few times. The rearrangement uses TRBV21-1 and TRBJ2-1; whether TRBD2, the table's D call, matches the DNA was not checked. TRBV21-1 is a documented pseudogene. CDR3 length equals 16 residues. DNA for the CDR3: TGTGCCAGCAGCTCACCGGAGGGGACTAGGGGCAATGAGCAGTTCTTC. Its protein product is CASSSPEGTRGNEQFF.

There are a few counts of this clonotype. V usage is TRBV29-1 and J usage is TRBJ2-7; unclear D gene. Germline CDR1 reads SQVTM; CDR2 reads ANQGSEA. CDR3 length: 16 amino acids. DNA for the CDR3: TGCAGTAGACCTCCCCCCCCGCCAGAAATTTCCTACGAGCAGTACGTC. As protein: CSRPPPPPEISYEQYV.

This sequence joins TRBV2 and TRBJ2-6, with 7 nucleotides matching TRBD1. Losses at the gene ends were 4 bases for V and 18 bases for J; bases not matched to a gene: 3. The CDR3 is 10 amino acids. Germline V gene lookup returns CDR1 SNHLY and CDR2 FYNNEI. CDR3: CASSGQGRTF. The DNA for the CDR3 is TGTGCCAGCAGTGGACAGGGCCGGACTTTC.

The chain carries TRBV5-1 and TRBJ2-3, with TRBD1 matching over 9 bases. The CDR3 extends over 16 amino acids. The trim removed 4 bases at V and 1 base at J, leaving 7 bases unmatched. CDR1 is SGHRS, CDR2 YFSETQ, per germline. The CDR3 loop is CASSLQGARGTDTQYF. CDR3 bases: TGCGCCAGCAGCCTACAGGGGGCGCGAGGCACAGATACGCAGTATTTT.

The gene calls are TRBV15 and TRBJ2-3; possibly TRBD1 for D (6 bases). Germline V gene lookup returns CDR1 LNHNV and CDR2 YYDKDF (reference sequence). This CDR3 has 15 amino acids. V lost 3 bases, J lost 0 bases, and 10 bases lay in between. The CDR3 nucleotides are TGTGCCACCAGCAGGGACAGAACTAGCACAGATACGCAGTATTTT. It yields the protein CATSRDRTSTDTQYF.

The V and J genes are TRBV5-4 and TRBJ2-7; the D gene could be TRBD1 or TRBD2 (5 bases each). CDR3 length: 14 residues. CDR1 and CDR2 (germline): SGHNT, YYREEE (reference sequence). V lost 5 bases and J 0 bases, leaving 12 bases between the germline ends. The CDR3 is CASSYRGSSYEQYV. The CDR3, as DNA: TGTGCCAGCAGTTACCGGGGCAGCTCCTACGAGCAGTACGTC.

The chain links TRBV15 to TRBJ2-2; TRBD2 aligns across 11 bases. CDR3 length: 16 residues. Germline loops: CDR1 LNHNV, CDR2 YYDKDF (reference sequence). The V gene end was trimmed by 1 base and the J gene end by 10 bases; junction bases not matched to a gene: 8. Here the CDR3 reads CATSRVLAGGVVELFF. CDR3 sequence (DNA): TGTGCCACCAGCAGAGTCCTAGCGGGGGGCGTAGTGGAGCTGTTTTTT. Full variable domain (remainder filled in from reference TRBV15 and TRBJ2-2): DAMVIQNPRYQVTQFGKPVTLSCSQTLNHNVMYWYQQKSSQAPKLLFHYYDKDFNNEADTPDNFQSRRPNTSFCFLDIRSPGLGDTAMYLCATSRVLAGGVVELFFGEGSRLTVL.

The V gene is TRBV6-1, the J gene TRBJ2-7, with D perhaps matching TRBD1 (5 bases). This CDR3 comprises 12 residues. CDR1 is MNHNS, CDR2 SASEGT, per germline. With 5 bases removed from V and 1 base from J, the gap between germline ends came to 6 bases. CDR3 sequence (DNA): TGTGCCAGCAGTCAGGGTTCCTACGAGCAGTACGTC. This sequence encodes CASSQGSYEQYV.

This clonotype was observed a few times. The chain carries TRBV20-1 and TRBJ2-5; 11 bases line up with TRBD2. Trimming cost V 0 bases and J 5 bases; bases outside gene matches: 11. In germline, CDR1 is DFQATT, CDR2 SNEGSKA (reference sequence). The CDR3 contains 17 residues. CDR3 sequence (DNA): TGCAGTGCTAGAGATATGACTAGCGGGATAACAGGGGAGACCCAGTACTTC. Translation: CSARDMTSGITGETQYF.

This chain connects TRBV5-4 to TRBJ2-2; D ambiguous. Germline values: CDR1 SGHNT, CDR2 YYREEE (reference sequence). The CDR3 length is 12 residues. V was clipped by 2 bases and J by 4 bases, with 3 bases between them. In DNA form, the CDR3 reads TGTGCCAGCAGCTTTGCCACCGGGGAGCTGTTTTTT. It translates to CASSFATGELFF.

J is TRBJ2-1 and V is TRBV7-6, with D tentatively TRBD1 or TRBD2 (5 bases each). Trimming took 3 bases from V and 3 from J, leaving 15 bases between them. In germline, CDR1 is SGHVS, CDR2 FNYEAQ. This CDR3 is 16 amino acids long. CDR3 amino acids: CASSFITGDYYNEQFF. CDR3 nucleotides: TGTGCCAGCAGCTTCATCACAGGAGACTACTACAATGAGCAGTTCTTC. The whole variable domain, filled in from reference TRBV7-6 and TRBJ2-1, reads GAGVSQSPRYKVTKRGQDVALRCDPISGHVSLYWYRQALGQGPEFLTYFNYEAQQDKSGLPNDRFSAERPEGSISTLTIQRTEQRDSAMYRCASSFITGDYYNEQFFGPGTRLTVL.

This clonotype was observed a handful of times. The V and J genes are TRBV29-1 and TRBJ2-7; TRBD2 matches 7 bases. The CDR3 totals 13 residues. Germline V gives CDR1 SQVTM, CDR2 ANQGSEA. The chain's CDR3 is CISTGRDLNEQYV. CDR3 nucleotides: TGCATTTCGACTGGGAGGGATCTGAACGAGCAGTACGTC.

The chain has TRBV27 and TRBJ2-1; D not resolved. This CDR3 has 14 amino acids. The germline V and J ends were trimmed by 0 bases and 5 bases, with 8 bases remaining between them. Germline loops: CDR1 MNHEY, CDR2 SMNVEV (reference sequence). The CDR3 region is CASSLSRENNEQFF. CDR3 DNA sequence: TGTGCCAGCAGTTTATCTCGTGAGAACAATGAGCAGTTCTTC.

The V and J genes are TRBV7-6 and TRBJ1-3; the D is unclear. Germline CDR1 SGHVS, CDR2 FNYEAQ. The CDR3 loop spans 15 amino acids. V dropped 5 bases and J dropped 3 bases, with 14 bases sitting between them. The CDR3 spells CASSPWPRGGNTIYF. The DNA for the CDR3 is TGTGCCAGCAGCCCTTGGCCGCGGGGTGGAAACACCATATATTTT. Together with reference TRBV7-6 and TRBJ1-3, the CDR3 gives the full variable domain: GAGVSQSPRYKVTKRGQDVALRCDPISGHVSLYWYRQALGQGPEFLTYFNYEAQQDKSGLPNDRFSAERPEGSISTLTIQRTEQRDSAMYRCASSPWPRGGNTIYFGEGSWLTVV.

This chain links TRBV27 with TRBJ2-1, with D possibly TRBD2 on 6 matching bases. Germline V lookup: CDR1 MNHEY, CDR2 SMNVEV (reference sequence). The CDR3 consists of 12 residues. V gave up 8 bases and J gave up 10 bases, with 15 bases separating them. DNA for the CDR3: TGTGCCAGCTCCCTTCTTCGGGGGGAGCAGTTCTTC. Encoded protein: CASSLLRGEQFF.

This clonotype was counted between two and nine times. The chain employs TRBV29-1 and TRBJ2-1; TRBD2 matches at 8 bases. The V gene end was trimmed by 0 bases and the J gene end by 11 bases; junction bases not matched to a gene: 12. From germline, CDR1 is SQVTM and CDR2 ANQGSEA. The CDR3 covers 15 residues. CDR3 loop: CSVEDPAGDPGKQFF. DNA of the CDR3: TGCAGCGTTGAAGATCCAGCGGGGGACCCGGGGAAGCAGTTCTTC.

This clonotype has a count of ten or more. This chain connects TRBV7-9 to TRBJ2-6, with a weak D call TRBD1 (7 bases). CDR3 length: 20 amino acids. Trimming stripped 7 bases from V and 0 bases from J, with 25 bases between. CDR1 is SEHNR, CDR2 FQNEAQ, per germline (reference sequence). The CDR3 bases are TGTGCCAGCATCCTCACGACGGAGGGGGCCCTCTACTCTGGGGCCAACGTCCTGACTTTC. It encodes CASILTTEGALYSGANVLTF.

This clonotype was seen at least ten times. V and J are TRBV7-2 and TRBJ1-2, with 8 bases fitting TRBD1. This CDR3 has 16 amino acids. Trimming cost V 1 base and J 8 bases; bases outside gene matches: 12. Germline loops: CDR1 SGHTA, CDR2 FQGNSA. For the CDR3, the DNA is TGTGCCAGCAGCTTAGGCCTACAGGGGGGGAGATTAGGCTACACCTTC. Its protein product is CASSLGLQGGRLGYTF.

The V gene is TRBV5-6, the J gene TRBJ1-6, with D hard to call. The CDR3 has 18 amino acids. V lost 1 base and J lost 8, with 22 bases in between. Germline V lookup: CDR1 SGHDT, CDR2 YYEEEE. Here the CDR3 reads CASSLTGGTWDYDSPLHF. CDR3 nucleotide sequence: TGTGCCAGCAGCTTGACTGGCGGAACCTGGGATTATGATTCACCCCTCCACTTT.